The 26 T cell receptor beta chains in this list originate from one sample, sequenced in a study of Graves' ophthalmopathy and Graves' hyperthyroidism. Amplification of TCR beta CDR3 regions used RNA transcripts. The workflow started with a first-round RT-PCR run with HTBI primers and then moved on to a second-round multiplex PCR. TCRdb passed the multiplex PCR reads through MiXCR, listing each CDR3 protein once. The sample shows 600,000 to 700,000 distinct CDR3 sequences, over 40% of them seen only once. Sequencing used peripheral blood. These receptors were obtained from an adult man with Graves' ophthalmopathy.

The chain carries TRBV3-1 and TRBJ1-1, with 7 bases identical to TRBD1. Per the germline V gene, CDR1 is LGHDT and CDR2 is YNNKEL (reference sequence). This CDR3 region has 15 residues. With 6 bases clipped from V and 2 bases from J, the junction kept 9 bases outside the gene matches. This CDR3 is CASSHGDRSNTEAFF. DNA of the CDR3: TGTGCCAGCAGTCACGGGGACAGATCTAACACTGAAGCTTTCTTT.

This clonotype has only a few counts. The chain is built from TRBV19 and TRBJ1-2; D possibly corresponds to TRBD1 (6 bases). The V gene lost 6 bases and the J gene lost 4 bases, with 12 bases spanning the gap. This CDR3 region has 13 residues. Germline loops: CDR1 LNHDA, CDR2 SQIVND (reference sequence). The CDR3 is CASRRTEAYGYTF. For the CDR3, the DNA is TGTGCCAGTAGGAGGACAGAAGCCTATGGCTACACCTTC.

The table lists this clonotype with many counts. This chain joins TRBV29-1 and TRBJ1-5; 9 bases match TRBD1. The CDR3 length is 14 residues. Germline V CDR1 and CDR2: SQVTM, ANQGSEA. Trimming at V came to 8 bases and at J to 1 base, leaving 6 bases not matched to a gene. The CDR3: CSTQDRGSNQPQHF. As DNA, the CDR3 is TGCAGCACCCAAGACAGGGGGAGCAATCAGCCCCAGCATTTT.

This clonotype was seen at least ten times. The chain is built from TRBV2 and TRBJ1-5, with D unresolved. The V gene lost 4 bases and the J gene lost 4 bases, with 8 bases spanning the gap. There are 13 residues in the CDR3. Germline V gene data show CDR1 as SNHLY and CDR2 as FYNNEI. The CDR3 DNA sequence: TGTGCCAGCAGTGCCGCAAGGAATCAGCCCCAGCATTTT. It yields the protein CASSAARNQPQHF.

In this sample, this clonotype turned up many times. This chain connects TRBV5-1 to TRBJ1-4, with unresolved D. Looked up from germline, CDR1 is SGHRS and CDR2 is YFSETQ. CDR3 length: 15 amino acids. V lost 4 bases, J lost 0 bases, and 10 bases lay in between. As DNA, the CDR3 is TGCGCCAGCAGCGAAGGATTCCCAACTAATGAAAAACTGTTTTTT. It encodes CASSEGFPTNEKLFF.

In DNA form, the CDR3 reads TGCAGCGTCCAATGGACAGGGGGCGCGGTAGATACGCAGTATTTT. This encodes CSVQWTGGAVDTQYF. The rearrangement links TRBV29-1 to TRBJ2-3, with 11 positions matching TRBD1. Germline V CDR1 and CDR2: SQVTM, ANQGSEA. This CDR3 spans 15 amino acids. Trimming at V came to 6 bases and at J to 5 bases, leaving 10 bases not matched to a gene.

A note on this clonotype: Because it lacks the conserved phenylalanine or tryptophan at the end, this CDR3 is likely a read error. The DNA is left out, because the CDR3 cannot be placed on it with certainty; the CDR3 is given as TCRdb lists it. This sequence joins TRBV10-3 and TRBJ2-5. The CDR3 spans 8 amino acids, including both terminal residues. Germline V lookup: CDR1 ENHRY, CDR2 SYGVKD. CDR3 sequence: CASSDSNS.

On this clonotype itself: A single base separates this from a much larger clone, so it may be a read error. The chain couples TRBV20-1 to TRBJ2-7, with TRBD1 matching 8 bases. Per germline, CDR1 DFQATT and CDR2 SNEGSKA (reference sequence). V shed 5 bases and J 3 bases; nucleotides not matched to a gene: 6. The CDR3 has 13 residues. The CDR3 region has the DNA TGCAGTGCTGGAGGGACAGGAGACTACGAGCAGTACTTC. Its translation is CSAGGTGDYEQYF.

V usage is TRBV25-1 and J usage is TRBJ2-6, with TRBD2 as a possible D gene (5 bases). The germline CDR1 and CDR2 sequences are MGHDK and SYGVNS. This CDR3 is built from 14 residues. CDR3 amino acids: CAGAEEAGANVLTF. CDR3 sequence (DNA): TGTGCGGGAGCGGAGGAGGCCGGGGCCAACGTCCTGACTTTC.

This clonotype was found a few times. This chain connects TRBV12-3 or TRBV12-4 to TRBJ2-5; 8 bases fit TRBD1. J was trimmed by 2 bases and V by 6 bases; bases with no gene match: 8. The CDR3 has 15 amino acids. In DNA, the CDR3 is TGTGCCAGCAGCCCCTCCGGACAGGGTCAAGAGACCCAGTACTTC. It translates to CASSPSGQGQETQYF.

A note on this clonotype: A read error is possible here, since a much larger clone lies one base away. The CDR3 bases are TGCAGTGCGGCAGGGGGCGGGAGTGGCCACACCTTC. Translation: CSAAGGGSGHTF. This chain links TRBV20-1 with TRBJ1-2; 8 bases are shared with TRBD1. CDR3 length: 12 amino acids. Germline CDR1 and CDR2: DFQATT and SNEGSKA (reference sequence).

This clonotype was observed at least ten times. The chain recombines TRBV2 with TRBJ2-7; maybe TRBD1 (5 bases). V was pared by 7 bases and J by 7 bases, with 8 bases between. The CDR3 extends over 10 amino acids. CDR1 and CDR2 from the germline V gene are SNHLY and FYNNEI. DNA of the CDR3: TGTGCCAGCACAGGGCGGGAGCAGTACTTC. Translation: CASTGREQYF.

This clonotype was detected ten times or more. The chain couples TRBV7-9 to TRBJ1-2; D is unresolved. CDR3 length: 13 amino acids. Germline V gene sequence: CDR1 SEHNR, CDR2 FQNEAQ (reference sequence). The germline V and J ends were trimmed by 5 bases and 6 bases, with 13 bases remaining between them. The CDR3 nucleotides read TGTGCCAGCAGCCCCGCGGATAATAATGGCTACACCTTC. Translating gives CASSPADNNGYTF. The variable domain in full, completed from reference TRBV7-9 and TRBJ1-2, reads DTGVSQNPRHKITKRGQNVTFRCDPISEHNRLYWYRQTLGQGPEFLTYFQNEAQLEKSRLLSDRFSAERPKGSFSTLEIQRTEQGDSAMYLCASSPADNNGYTFGSGTRLTVV.

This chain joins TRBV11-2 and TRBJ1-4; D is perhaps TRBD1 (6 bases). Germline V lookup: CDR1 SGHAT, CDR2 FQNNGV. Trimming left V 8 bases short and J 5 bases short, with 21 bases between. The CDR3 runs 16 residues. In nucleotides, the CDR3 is TGTGCCAGCTCTCGCGGGGGGCTAGCCGGGAATGAAAAACTGTTTTTT. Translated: CASSRGGLAGNEKLFF.

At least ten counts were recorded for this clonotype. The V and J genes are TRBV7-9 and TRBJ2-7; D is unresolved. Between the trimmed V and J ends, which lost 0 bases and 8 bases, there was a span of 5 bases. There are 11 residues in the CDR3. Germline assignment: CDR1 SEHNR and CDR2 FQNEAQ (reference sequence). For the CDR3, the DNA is TGTGCCAGCAGCTTAGCCCGCCAGCAGTACTTC. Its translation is CASSLARQQYF.

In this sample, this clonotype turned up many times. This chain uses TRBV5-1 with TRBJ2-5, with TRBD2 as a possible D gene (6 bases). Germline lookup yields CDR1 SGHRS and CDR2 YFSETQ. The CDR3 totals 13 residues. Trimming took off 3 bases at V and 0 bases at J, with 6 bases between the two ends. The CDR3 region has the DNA TGCGCCAGCAGCTGGAGGGACCAAGAGACCCAGTACTTC. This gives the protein CASSWRDQETQYF.

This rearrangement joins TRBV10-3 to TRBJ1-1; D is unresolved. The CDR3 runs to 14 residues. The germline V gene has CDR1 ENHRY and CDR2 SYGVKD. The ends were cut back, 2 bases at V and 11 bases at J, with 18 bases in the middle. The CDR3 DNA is TGTGCCATCAGTGAGCTTCCTGGTACGGTCGGGGCTTTCTTT. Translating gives CAISELPGTVGAFF.

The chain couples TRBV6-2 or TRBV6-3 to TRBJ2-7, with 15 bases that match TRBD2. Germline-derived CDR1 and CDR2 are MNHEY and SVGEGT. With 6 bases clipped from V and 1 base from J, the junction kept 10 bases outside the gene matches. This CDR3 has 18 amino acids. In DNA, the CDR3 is TGTGCCAGCAGAGCCCCGGGACTAGCGGGAGGAAAGTCCTACGAGCAGTACTTC. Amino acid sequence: CASRAPGLAGGKSYEQYF.

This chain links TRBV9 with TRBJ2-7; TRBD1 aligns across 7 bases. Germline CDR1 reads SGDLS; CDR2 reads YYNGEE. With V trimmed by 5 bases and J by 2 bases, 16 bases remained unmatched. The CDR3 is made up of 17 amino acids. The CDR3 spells CASSLVQGPHGPYEQYF. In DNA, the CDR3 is TGTGCCAGCAGTCTAGTACAGGGGCCACATGGGCCCTACGAGCAGTACTTC.

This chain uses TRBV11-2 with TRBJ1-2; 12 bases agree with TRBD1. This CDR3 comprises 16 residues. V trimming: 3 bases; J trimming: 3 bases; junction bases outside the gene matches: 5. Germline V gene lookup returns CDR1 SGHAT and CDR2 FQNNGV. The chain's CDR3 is CASSLGQGAMDYGYTF. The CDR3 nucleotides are TGTGCCAGCAGCTTGGGACAGGGGGCTATGGACTATGGCTACACCTTC.

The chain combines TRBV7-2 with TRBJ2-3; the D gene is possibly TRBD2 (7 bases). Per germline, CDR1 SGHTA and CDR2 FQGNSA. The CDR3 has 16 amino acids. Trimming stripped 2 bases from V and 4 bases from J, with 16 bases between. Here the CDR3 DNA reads TGTGCCAGCAGCTTAATGGGAGGGGGTGTTGCAGATACGCAGTATTTT. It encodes CASSLMGGGVADTQYF. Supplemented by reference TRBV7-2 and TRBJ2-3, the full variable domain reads GAGVSQSPSNKVTEKGKDVELRCDPISGHTALYWYRQSLGQGLEFLIYFQGNSAPDKSGLPSDRFSAERTGGSVSTLTIQRTQQEDSAVYLCASSLMGGGVADTQYFGPGTRLTVL.

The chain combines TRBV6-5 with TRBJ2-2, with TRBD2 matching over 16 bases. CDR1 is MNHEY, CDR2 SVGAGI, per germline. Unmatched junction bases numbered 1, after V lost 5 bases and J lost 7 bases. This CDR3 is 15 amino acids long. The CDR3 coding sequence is TGTGCCAGCAGTGGGACTAGCGGGAGGGTCGGGGAGCTGTTTTTT. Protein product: CASSGTSGRVGELFF.

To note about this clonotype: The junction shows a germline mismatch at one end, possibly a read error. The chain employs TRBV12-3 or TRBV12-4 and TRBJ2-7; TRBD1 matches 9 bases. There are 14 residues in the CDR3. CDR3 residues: CASSTGQGTYKQYF. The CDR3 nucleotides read TGTGCCAGCAGCACGGGACAGGGCACCTACAAGCAGTACTTC.

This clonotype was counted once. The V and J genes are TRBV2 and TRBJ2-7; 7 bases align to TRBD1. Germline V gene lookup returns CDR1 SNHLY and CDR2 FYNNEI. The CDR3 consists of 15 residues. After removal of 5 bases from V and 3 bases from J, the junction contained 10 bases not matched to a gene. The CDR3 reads CASSPQGDPFYEQYF. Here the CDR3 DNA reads TGTGCCAGCAGTCCGCAGGGGGACCCTTTCTACGAGCAGTACTTC.

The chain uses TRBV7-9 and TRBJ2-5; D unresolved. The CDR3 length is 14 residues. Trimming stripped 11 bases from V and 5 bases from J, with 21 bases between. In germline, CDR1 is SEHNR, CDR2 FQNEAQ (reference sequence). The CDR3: CAWSGQGRRETQYF. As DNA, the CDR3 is TGTGCCTGGAGTGGCCAAGGTCGGCGGGAGACCCAGTACTTC.

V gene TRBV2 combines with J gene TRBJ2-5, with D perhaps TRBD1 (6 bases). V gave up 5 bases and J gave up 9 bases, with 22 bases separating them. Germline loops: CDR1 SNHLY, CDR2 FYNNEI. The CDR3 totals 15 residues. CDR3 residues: CASSSRPTGPGSQYF. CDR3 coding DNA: TGTGCCAGCAGTTCACGCCCGACAGGACCGGGGTCCCAGTACTTC.